Listed below are T cell receptor beta chains from one sample, sequenced in a study of regulatory T cells in long-lasting Graves disease. TCRdb independently ran MiXCR on the multiplex PCR reads; one entry per CDR3 protein. The sample lists roughly 530,000 distinct CDR3 sequences; 15% to 20% were seen once. The same specimen was also included in a second study, on T cells in Graves' hyperthyroidism and ophthalmopathy.

The specimen comprised peripheral blood mononuclear cells (PBMCs), sampled at new diagnosis, from a patient treated with antithyroid drugs. These receptor sequences come from a woman aged 40 to 65 with Graves disease. Each CDR3 is given with its conserved first and last residue. A D gene is named only where the DNA matches it firmly. Clone size is stated in some rows and not others, as once, few, many or a class when expanded.

j_call clone_size d_call v_call cdr3_nt cdr3_aa
TRBJ1-1 NA NA TRBV6-2/TRBV6-3 TGTGCCAGCAGTTACGGAGGAGACACTGAAGCTTTCTTT CASSYGGDTEAFF
TRBJ2-1 many TRBD2 TRBV2 TGTGCCAGCAGTGCACTAGCGGGGGTATATGAGCAGTTCTTC CASSALAGVYEQFF
TRBJ2-3 NA TRBD1 TRBV28 TGTGCCAGCAGTTTAAAACAGGGGATCACAGATACGCAGTATTTT CASSLKQGITDTQYF
TRBJ2-7 NA NA TRBV28 TGTGCCAGCAGTAGGTCAGGGACCCCCGAGCAGTACTTC CASSRSGTPEQYF
TRBJ2-7 NA TRBD2 TRBV20-1 TGCAGTGCTAGAGGGGACGGGCGGGGGTACGAGCAGTACTTC CSARGDGRGYEQYF
TRBJ2-3 few TRBD2 TRBV18 TGTGCCAGCTCACTGACGACTAGCGGGGTTTATCTCACAGATACGCAGTATTTT CASSLTTSGVYLTDTQYF
TRBJ2-3 NA NA TRBV6-2/TRBV6-3 TGTGCCAGCAGTAGACCCGGGGCGGATACGCAGTATTTT CASSRPGADTQYF
TRBJ1-2 NA NA TRBV4-1 TGCGCCAGCAGCCAAGATTCTCGGGGGTTGGGTGGCTACACCTTC CASSQDSRGLGGYTF
TRBJ1-3 many TRBD1 TRBV20-1 TGCAGTGCTAGAGGACAGGGAGACACCATATATTTT CSARGQGDTIYF
TRBJ1-2 few NA TRBV7-9 TGTGCCAGCAGCTCCCTGAGGGGCCCTAACTATGGCTACACCTTC CASSSLRGPNYGYTF
TRBJ1-2 NA NA TRBV19 TGTGCCAGTAGTATAGACCAGGACCGGGCTGGCTACACCTTC CASSIDQDRAGYTF
TRBJ2-5 few NA TRBV2 TGTGCCAGCAGTGAACAGGGGTTTGGAGAGACCCAGTACTTC CASSEQGFGETQYF
TRBJ1-2 few NA TRBV7-2 TGTGCCAGCAGCTTACGGCAGCCTAACTATGGCTACACCTTC CASSLRQPNYGYTF
TRBJ1-1 many NA TRBV5-1 TGCGCCAGCAGCTTGGACCCGGGGGCACGGGACACTGAAGCTTTCTTT CASSLDPGARDTEAFF
TRBJ2-5 many TRBD2 TRBV20-1 TGCAGTGCTAGAGCGAGCGGGGCCCAAGAGACCCAGTACTTC CSARASGAQETQYF
TRBJ1-1 many NA TRBV27 TGTGCCAGCAGTTTACGGAGTGGGGGCACCACTGAAGCTTTCTTT CASSLRSGGTTEAFF
TRBJ1-3 few NA TRBV18 TGTGCCAGCTCTTTCGGAGAAGGGACCTCTGGAAACACCATATATTTT CASSFGEGTSGNTIYF
TRBJ1-3 few NA TRBV5-1 TGCGCCAGCAGCTTGGATGGCAGTAAGGGAAACACCATATATTTT CASSLDGSKGNTIYF
TRBJ2-5 NA NA TRBV27 TGTGCCAGCAGAGTACTAGGGGGGACCCAGTACTTC CASRVLGGTQYF
TRBJ2-2 many NA TRBV28 TGTGCCAGCAGTTTTTGGCAGACGAACACCGGGGAGCTGTTTTTT CASSFWQTNTGELFF
TRBJ2-1 NA TRBD2 TRBV7-2 TGTGCCAGCAGCAACCTAGCGGGGGGGCCTTATGAGCAGTTCTTC CASSNLAGGPYEQFF
TRBJ1-1 many NA TRBV3-1 TGTGCCAGCAGCCTCGGGATGGGGAACACTGAAGCTTTCTTT CASSLGMGNTEAFF
TRBJ2-5 few NA TRBV15 TGTGCCACCAGCAGGGGGACTGTTGGACAAGAGACCCAGTACTTC CATSRGTVGQETQYF
TRBJ2-7 many NA TRBV2 TGTGCCAGCAGTGAAACCGCGATCGGATACACCGAGCAGTACTTC CASSETAIGYTEQYF
TRBJ1-1 many NA TRBV11-2 TGTGCCAGCAGCAACTATTTGAGCCTCAACACTGAAGCTTTCTTT CASSNYLSLNTEAFF
TRBJ2-1 many NA TRBV28 TGTGCCAGCAGCCCGCCCCCGGGCGTTGACCTTTACAATGAGCAGTTCTTC CASSPPPGVDLYNEQFF
TRBJ2-7 NA NA TRBV29-1 TGCAGCGTTCTCCGGGGATCGTACGAGCAGTACTTC CSVLRGSYEQYF
TRBJ1-4 many NA TRBV29-1 TGCAGCGTTGAGTTAACAGGGAATGAAAAACTGTTTTTT CSVELTGNEKLFF
TRBJ2-3 few NA TRBV7-3 TGTGCCAGCAGCCTAGAGCTCACAGATACGCAGTATTTT CASSLELTDTQYF
TRBJ1-6 few TRBD1 TRBV5-1 TGCGCCAGCAGCTTGCATACAGGGGGACCCCTCCACTTT CASSLHTGGPLHF
TRBJ1-5 few NA TRBV6-9 TGTGCCAGCAGTTACTCTCAGAGGGGAAATCAGCCCCAGCATTTT CASSYSQRGNQPQHF
TRBJ2-7 few TRBD1 TRBV6-2/TRBV6-3 TGTGCCAGCAGTTACTCGCCCGACAGGGACCACGAGCAGTACTTC CASSYSPDRDHEQYF
TRBJ2-7 many TRBD2 TRBV2 TGTGCCAGCAGTGTGGGGACTAGCGGGGCCGAGCAGTACTTC CASSVGTSGAEQYF
TRBJ1-1 NA TRBD1 TRBV19 TGTGCCAGTAGTGCGACAGGGGGCGGTACGAACACTGAAGCTTTCTTT CASSATGGGTNTEAFF
TRBJ1-1 NA NA TRBV16 TGTGCCGGCAGCCAAAGGGGGTACCAGAACACTGAAGCTTTCTTT CAGSQRGYQNTEAFF
TRBJ1-2 few NA TRBV24-1 TGTGCCACCAGTGATTTGCGGGGGGGAGGTAGTTATTCTACAACCTATGGCTACACCTTC CATSDLRGGGSYSTTYGYTF
TRBJ2-1 many NA TRBV11-2 TGTGCCAGCAGCTTGGGGGTTCAAGGTGAGCAGTTCTTC CASSLGVQGEQFF
TRBJ2-7 NA NA TRBV12-3/TRBV12-4 TGTGCCAGCAGCCTGACCTCAAATTGGGAAGGACAGCAGTACTTC CASSLTSNWEGQQYF
TRBJ2-1 NA TRBD1 TRBV6-1 TGTGCCAGCAGTAAAGGAGCAGGGGGCTTGTCCTACAATGAGCAGTTCTTC CASSKGAGGLSYNEQFF
TRBJ2-3 many NA TRBV7-3 TGTGCCAGCAGCCCCGGGTCCGCAGATACGCAGTATTTT CASSPGSADTQYF
TRBJ1-1 many TRBD1 TRBV5-1 TGTGCCAGCAGCAGAGACAGGGGAATGAACACTGAAGCTTTCTTT CASSRDRGMNTEAFF
TRBJ2-2 few NA TRBV4-2 TGTGCCAGCAGCCAAGATTGGCTAACAGGGTTCACCGGGGAGCTGTTTTTT CASSQDWLTGFTGELFF
TRBJ2-5 many TRBD2 TRBV3-1 TGTGCCAGCAGCCCTCAAGCGGGGTTGCGGGGGTCCGTCCAAGAGACCCAGTACTTC CASSPQAGLRGSVQETQYF
TRBJ1-1 many NA TRBV29-1 TGCAGCGTTTCAAACGTAGGGGACACTGAAGCTTTCTTT CSVSNVGDTEAFF
TRBJ1-3 NA NA TRBV20-1 TGCAGTGCGTGGACAGCCACTGGAAACACCATATATTTT CSAWTATGNTIYF